This TCR beta chain was recorded in a study of vaccination effects on CD4 cells after COVID-19. Study background: Antigen-specific CD4+ T cells were first expanded with viral peptide pools by the ViraFEST assay and only then sequenced. Sampling occurred a median 72 days post second dose, range 14 to 241. Study-level results: After vaccination, at late timepoints, clones induced by infection and by vaccine contracted markedly.

Cells that had been cultured for roughly eleven days were the source of isolated CD4+ T cells. Participants each got two BNT162b2 or mRNA-1273 vaccine doses. The vaccine recipients had no prior SARS-CoV-2 infection, with negative nucleocapsid antibodies. The CDR3 covers 16 residues. The V gene lost 6 bases and the J gene lost 3 bases, with 19 bases spanning the gap. Germline assignment: CDR1 LNHDA and CDR2 SQIVND (reference sequence). Concerning this clone: Its antigen is unknown.

Produced via immunoSEQ multiplex PCR; TCRdb's table is partial and in-frame only. The sample shows around 69,000 clones, more than 60% of them seen only once. The origin of this receptor is a human donor who received a COVID-19 vaccine. Sequenced material: CD4+ T cells from PBMCs cultured without peptide, taken after COVID-19 vaccination. The rearrangement links TRBV19 to TRBJ2-3; tentative D call: TRBD2 (7 bases). The CDR3 loop is CASSLGWGGRTDTQYF. In nucleotides, the CDR3 is TGTGCCAGTAGCCTCGGGTGGGGGGGCCGGACAGATACGCAGTATTTT.